This T cell receptor beta chain was recorded in a study of beta chain features in type 1 diabetes. Sequencing targeted expressed TCRB transcripts, as all isolated RNA had been reverse transcribed. Repertoires were generated with immunoSEQ multiplex PCR, while TCRdb's copy carries only in-frame clones and drops some. This table has approximately 150,000 clones, roughly 10% appearing once. Broader study findings: Cells expressing TCR highly could be over-represented by cDNA sequencing.

This clone was recorded a few times. The antigen is undetermined. This TCR was recovered from a middle-aged woman in good health. Sequences were obtained from central memory CD4+ T cells from blood.

The CDR3 loop reads CASSLRMGADTQYF. The DNA for the CDR3 is TGTGCCAGCAGCTTAAGAATGGGGGCGGATACGCAGTATTTT. This chain links TRBV7-2 with TRBJ2-3, with a possible D match to TRBD1 (6 bases). The germline V and J ends were trimmed by 2 bases and 6 bases, with 12 bases remaining between them. Germline loops: CDR1 SGHTA, CDR2 FQGNSA. This CDR3 has 14 amino acids.